The clone carrying this T cell receptor beta chain was observed at least ten times. Its antigen remains unidentified. V lost 0 bases and J 5 bases, leaving 7 bases between the germline ends. CDR1 and CDR2 from the germline V gene are MGHRA and YSYEKL. The CDR3 has 13 residues. This specimen comes from a study of Graves' ophthalmopathy and Graves' hyperthyroidism. Study results and limitations: Most thyroid clonotypes expanded beyond 0.001 frequency were also found in blood.

Investigators amplified TCR beta CDR3 regions from RNA transcripts. RT-PCR with HTBI primers came first, then second-round multiplex PCR. MiXCR, run by TCRdb on the multiplex PCR reads, gives a single entry per CDR3 protein. The table shows over 450,000 distinct CDR3 sequences, with under 15% occurring only once. The clonotype originates from a woman in her 30s with Graves' ophthalmopathy. The V gene is TRBV4-1, the J gene TRBJ2-5; no clear D gene. The sequenced sample consisted of blood. Written as DNA, the CDR3 is TGCGCCAGCAGCCAAGAACGGATGGAGACCCAGTACTTC. Translation: CASSQERMETQYF.